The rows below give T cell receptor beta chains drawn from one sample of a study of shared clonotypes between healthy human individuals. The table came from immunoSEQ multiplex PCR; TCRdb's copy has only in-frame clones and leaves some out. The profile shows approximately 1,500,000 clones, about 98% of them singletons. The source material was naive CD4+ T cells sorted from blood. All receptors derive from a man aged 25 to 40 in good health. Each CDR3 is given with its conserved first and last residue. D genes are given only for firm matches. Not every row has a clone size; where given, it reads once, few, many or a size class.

CDR3 DNA: TGTGCCAGCAGGAAGAGTAGCGGGAGCTACGAGCAGTACTTC
CDR3 protein: CASRKSSGSYEQYF
CDR3 length: 14
D gene: TRBD2
J gene: TRBJ2-7
V gene: TRBV2
clone size: once

CDR3 DNA: TGTGCCAGCAGCCCAGTAGACAGGGAGGTCTTAGATCAGCCCCAGCATTTT
CDR3 protein: CASSPVDREVLDQPQHF
CDR3 length: 17
D gene: TRBD1
J gene: TRBJ1-5
V gene: TRBV6-4
clone size: .

CDR3 DNA: TGTGCCAGCAGTCGGGGGGCGGCAACGAGCACCGGGGAGCTGTTTTTT
CDR3 protein: CASSRGAATSTGELFF
CDR3 length: 16
D gene: .
J gene: TRBJ2-2
V gene: TRBV25-1
clone size: many

CDR3 DNA: TGCAGCGTTGAAATACAGGGGACCTACGAGCAGTACTTC
CDR3 protein: CSVEIQGTYEQYF
CDR3 length: 13
D gene: TRBD1
J gene: TRBJ2-7
V gene: TRBV29-1
clone size: .

CDR3 DNA: TGTGCCAGCAGCTTGAGACAGGGCAATGAAAAACTGTTTTTT
CDR3 protein: CASSLRQGNEKLFF
CDR3 length: 14
D gene: TRBD1
J gene: TRBJ1-4
V gene: TRBV5-4
clone size: .

CDR3 DNA: TGTGCCAGCAGTTTGGGGCCCCGGGGTGAGCAGTTCTTC
CDR3 protein: CASSLGPRGEQFF
CDR3 length: 13
D gene: .
J gene: TRBJ2-1
V gene: TRBV25-1
clone size: .

CDR3 DNA: TGTGCCAGCAAGGAGGCTAGCCTCAATGAGCAGTTCTTC
CDR3 protein: CASKEASLNEQFF
CDR3 length: 13
D gene: .
J gene: TRBJ2-1
V gene: TRBV6-1
clone size: .

CDR3 DNA: TGTGCCAGCAGTGCATTTCAGGGTTCCTACGAGCAGTACTTC
CDR3 protein: CASSAFQGSYEQYF
CDR3 length: 14
D gene: .
J gene: TRBJ2-7
V gene: TRBV2
clone size: .

CDR3 DNA: TGTGCCAGCCCGGACAGGGGGCCTCTCCGGGAGCTGTTTTTT
CDR3 protein: CASPDRGPLRELFF
CDR3 length: 14
D gene: TRBD1
J gene: TRBJ2-2
V gene: TRBV19
clone size: once

CDR3 DNA: TGTGCCAGCAGCTTCGGGACTAATCCCTCTCTGACAGATACGCAGTATTTT
CDR3 protein: CASSFGTNPSLTDTQYF
CDR3 length: 17
D gene: TRBD2
J gene: TRBJ2-3
V gene: TRBV11-2
clone size: .

CDR3 DNA: TGTGCCAGCAGCCAAATGGGCAGGGTTACTGAAGCTTTCTTT
CDR3 protein: CASSQMGRVTEAFF
CDR3 length: 14
D gene: .
J gene: TRBJ1-1
V gene: TRBV4-2
clone size: .

CDR3 DNA: TGTGCCAGCAGCCAGTACCCGGTCGAGCAGTACTTC
CDR3 protein: CASSQYPVEQYF
CDR3 length: 12
D gene: .
J gene: TRBJ2-7
V gene: TRBV7-2
clone size: few

CDR3 DNA: TGTGCTAGCAGCTTCCGGGACCGCCGGCAAGAGACCCAGTACTTC
CDR3 protein: CASSFRDRRQETQYF
CDR3 length: 15
D gene: .
J gene: TRBJ2-5
V gene: TRBV7-7
clone size: .

CDR3 DNA: TGTGCCATCAGTGACCCGGGGACAAACACTGAAGCTTTCTTT
CDR3 protein: CAISDPGTNTEAFF
CDR3 length: 14
D gene: .
J gene: TRBJ1-1
V gene: TRBV10-3
clone size: .

CDR3 DNA: TGTGCCAGCAGTGAAGCACGGGGTTTGCAAGAGACCCAGTACTTC
CDR3 protein: CASSEARGLQETQYF
CDR3 length: 15
D gene: .
J gene: TRBJ2-5
V gene: TRBV2
clone size: .

CDR3 DNA: TGTGCCAGCAGTTTAGGCAAGCGGGAGGAATACGAGCAGTACTTC
CDR3 protein: CASSLGKREEYEQYF
CDR3 length: 15
D gene: TRBD2
J gene: TRBJ2-7
V gene: TRBV28
clone size: .

CDR3 DNA: TGTGCCAGTAGTTCGAGAGGGACAGGGGGTGTCTACGAGCAGTACTTC
CDR3 protein: CASSSRGTGGVYEQYF
CDR3 length: 16
D gene: TRBD1
J gene: TRBJ2-7
V gene: TRBV19
clone size: .

CDR3 DNA: TGTGCCCTCCGGCGGGGAGCGGGTCGGGGGGAGCTGTTTTTT
CDR3 protein: CALRRGAGRGELFF
CDR3 length: 14
D gene: .
J gene: TRBJ2-2
V gene: TRBV6-1
clone size: .

CDR3 DNA: TGTGCCAGCAGTGAATGGGCGGGAGAGGTTTTGGACAATGAGCAGTTCTTC
CDR3 protein: CASSEWAGEVLDNEQFF
CDR3 length: 17
D gene: TRBD2
J gene: TRBJ2-1
V gene: TRBV6-1
clone size: .

CDR3 DNA: TGTGCCAGCAGTCCGGACAGGGGCTACGAGCAGTACTTC
CDR3 protein: CASSPDRGYEQYF
CDR3 length: 13
D gene: TRBD1
J gene: TRBJ2-7
V gene: TRBV27
clone size: few

CDR3 DNA: TGTGCCACCAGCAGAGATGGAGGGGATGAGCAGTTCTTC
CDR3 protein: CATSRDGGDEQFF
CDR3 length: 13
D gene: .
J gene: TRBJ2-1
V gene: TRBV15
clone size: .

CDR3 DNA: TGTGCCAGCAGCTTCGACAGGGAAAAGGATACGCAGTATTTT
CDR3 protein: CASSFDREKDTQYF
CDR3 length: 14
D gene: TRBD1
J gene: TRBJ2-3
V gene: TRBV7-3
clone size: .

CDR3 DNA: TGTGCCAGCAGCTTAGAGTGGAGGGTGGGTGAGCAGTTCTTC
CDR3 protein: CASSLEWRVGEQFF
CDR3 length: 14
D gene: .
J gene: TRBJ2-1
V gene: TRBV11-2
clone size: once

CDR3 DNA: TGTGCCAGCTCTCTCACGCCGGGGGAGGAGACCCAGTACTTC
CDR3 protein: CASSLTPGEETQYF
CDR3 length: 14
D gene: .
J gene: TRBJ2-5
V gene: TRBV18
clone size: .

CDR3 DNA: TGTGCCAGCAGTTACCTTGAGACCCAGTACTTC
CDR3 protein: CASSYLETQYF
CDR3 length: 11
D gene: .
J gene: TRBJ2-5
V gene: TRBV6-6
clone size: .

CDR3 DNA: TGTGCCAGCAGTGAACGACTAGCGGGAGCCTACAATGAGCAGTTCTTC
CDR3 protein: CASSERLAGAYNEQFF
CDR3 length: 16
D gene: TRBD2
J gene: TRBJ2-1
V gene: TRBV6-1
clone size: .

CDR3 DNA: TGTGCCAGCAGTGTCAGCGCAGGGACCTACGAGCAGTACTTC
CDR3 protein: CASSVSAGTYEQYF
CDR3 length: 14
D gene: .
J gene: TRBJ2-7
V gene: TRBV2
clone size: .

CDR3 DNA: TGTGCCAGCAGCTTGGTCGGTGGAAACACCATATATTTT
CDR3 protein: CASSLVGGNTIYF
CDR3 length: 13
D gene: .
J gene: TRBJ1-3
V gene: TRBV5-4
clone size: .

CDR3 DNA: TGTGCCAGCAGCTTAGCCCCCGCGACAGGTTACGAGCAGTACTTC
CDR3 protein: CASSLAPATGYEQYF
CDR3 length: 15
D gene: .
J gene: TRBJ2-7
V gene: TRBV7-2
clone size: .

CDR3 DNA: TGTGCCAGCAGTTACACCCTCGTTCCCCAGCAGAATGAGCAGTTCTTC
CDR3 protein: CASSYTLVPQQNEQFF
CDR3 length: 16
D gene: .
J gene: TRBJ2-1
V gene: TRBV6-5
clone size: .

CDR3 DNA: TGTGCCATCAGTGAGTCACGTGCGTATGGCTACACCTTC
CDR3 protein: CAISESRAYGYTF
CDR3 length: 13
D gene: .
J gene: TRBJ1-2
V gene: TRBV10-3
clone size: .

CDR3 DNA: TGTGCCAGCAGTGCCCAGGGTTGGGGGAATCAGCCCCAGCATTTT
CDR3 protein: CASSAQGWGNQPQHF
CDR3 length: 15
D gene: .
J gene: TRBJ1-5
V gene: TRBV6-6
clone size: .

CDR3 DNA: TGCGCCAGCAGCTGGGGGTCTAGCTCCTACGAGCAGTACTTC
CDR3 protein: CASSWGSSSYEQYF
CDR3 length: 14
D gene: .
J gene: TRBJ2-7
V gene: TRBV5-1
clone size: .

CDR3 DNA: TGCGCCAGCAGCCAAGACGGTAGTCGGGATCAGCCCCAGCATTTT
CDR3 protein: CASSQDGSRDQPQHF
CDR3 length: 15
D gene: .
J gene: TRBJ1-5
V gene: TRBV4-1
clone size: .

CDR3 DNA: TGTGCCAGCAGCTTTTTAGGGGCGGGTGAAGCTTTCTTT
CDR3 protein: CASSFLGAGEAFF
CDR3 length: 13
D gene: .
J gene: TRBJ1-1
V gene: TRBV12-1
clone size: .

CDR3 DNA: TGTGCCAGCAGCTTACTGGGACAGGGCGACAATGAGCAGTTCTTC
CDR3 protein: CASSLLGQGDNEQFF
CDR3 length: 15
D gene: TRBD1
J gene: TRBJ2-1
V gene: TRBV11-2
clone size: .

CDR3 DNA: TGTGCCAGCAGCCGGGGACTAGCGGGAGGTGATAGCCTCGGCAATGAGCAGTTCTTC
CDR3 protein: CASSRGLAGGDSLGNEQFF
CDR3 length: 19
D gene: TRBD2
J gene: TRBJ2-1
V gene: TRBV7-9
clone size: .

CDR3 DNA: TGTGCCAGCAGCCTGGGGACAGGCCTTGACAATGAGCAGTTCTTC
CDR3 protein: CASSLGTGLDNEQFF
CDR3 length: 15
D gene: TRBD1
J gene: TRBJ2-1
V gene: TRBV7-3
clone size: .

CDR3 DNA: TGTGCCAGCAGCTTAGGGGTGTCACCCAACTCTGGGGCCAACGTCCTGACTTTC
CDR3 protein: CASSLGVSPNSGANVLTF
CDR3 length: 18
D gene: .
J gene: TRBJ2-6
V gene: TRBV5-5
clone size: .

CDR3 DNA: TGTGCCAGCAGGGAACGATTGGATGGCTACACCTTC
CDR3 protein: CASRERLDGYTF
CDR3 length: 12
D gene: .
J gene: TRBJ1-2
V gene: TRBV6-6
clone size: once

CDR3 DNA: TGTGCCAGCAGCGTAGGGCGGGCCGGATCATACAATGAGCAGTTCTTC
CDR3 protein: CASSVGRAGSYNEQFF
CDR3 length: 16
D gene: .
J gene: TRBJ2-1
V gene: TRBV9
clone size: .

CDR3 DNA: TGCGCCAGCAGCACAGGACAGGGGAACACTGAAGCTTTCTTT
CDR3 protein: CASSTGQGNTEAFF
CDR3 length: 14
D gene: TRBD1
J gene: TRBJ1-1
V gene: TRBV5-1
clone size: .

CDR3 DNA: TGCGCCAGCAGCCGCGGCCATACAGATAGCACAGATACGCAGTATTTT
CDR3 protein: CASSRGHTDSTDTQYF
CDR3 length: 16
D gene: .
J gene: TRBJ2-3
V gene: TRBV4-3
clone size: .

CDR3 DNA: TGTGCCAGCAGTCCTGTTCGATACGAGCAGTACTTC
CDR3 protein: CASSPVRYEQYF
CDR3 length: 12
D gene: .
J gene: TRBJ2-7
V gene: TRBV28
clone size: .

CDR3 DNA: TGCAGCGTTAAGCAGGAGTCCTATGGCTACACCTTC
CDR3 protein: CSVKQESYGYTF
CDR3 length: 12
D gene: .
J gene: TRBJ1-2
V gene: TRBV29-1
clone size: .

CDR3 DNA: TGTGCCAGCAGTTCGCAGGGCCCAATGGGTGAAGCTTTCTTT
CDR3 protein: CASSSQGPMGEAFF
CDR3 length: 14
D gene: .
J gene: TRBJ1-1
V gene: TRBV28
clone size: .

CDR3 DNA: TGTGCCAGCAGCCAATCTAACTATGGCTACACCTTC
CDR3 protein: CASSQSNYGYTF
CDR3 length: 12
D gene: .
J gene: TRBJ1-2
V gene: TRBV5-4
clone size: once

CDR3 DNA: TGTGCCAGCAGTTTATCTGGGATTAATGAAAAACTGTTTTTT
CDR3 protein: CASSLSGINEKLFF
CDR3 length: 14
D gene: .
J gene: TRBJ1-4
V gene: TRBV28
clone size: .

CDR3 DNA: TGTGCCAGCAGCTTAGGAGGTAGCGGGAGGCCCACAGATACGCAGTATTTT
CDR3 protein: CASSLGGSGRPTDTQYF
CDR3 length: 17
D gene: TRBD2
J gene: TRBJ2-3
V gene: TRBV5-4
clone size: once

CDR3 DNA: TGTGCCACCGCCCCTACGACGGGGGGAGAGGCCCAGTACTTC
CDR3 protein: CATAPTTGGEAQYF
CDR3 length: 14
D gene: TRBD2
J gene: TRBJ2-5
V gene: TRBV10-3
clone size: .

CDR3 DNA: TGTGCCAGCACTTTGTACGGCGGGAGGGCCTCCAATGAGCAGTTCTTC
CDR3 protein: CASTLYGGRASNEQFF
CDR3 length: 16
D gene: TRBD2
J gene: TRBJ2-1
V gene: TRBV2
clone size: .

CDR3 DNA: TGTGCCAGCAGCTTGAGGGACAGGGTATCAGAGACCCAGTACTTC
CDR3 protein: CASSLRDRVSETQYF
CDR3 length: 15
D gene: TRBD1
J gene: TRBJ2-5
V gene: TRBV5-4
clone size: once

CDR3 DNA: TGCGCCAGCAGCCAAGACTTTCTTGGCCTAGGGGCTAATGAAAAACTGTTTTTT
CDR3 protein: CASSQDFLGLGANEKLFF
CDR3 length: 18
D gene: .
J gene: TRBJ1-4
V gene: TRBV4-3
clone size: .

CDR3 DNA: TGTGCCAGCAGCCCCTTAGGCGGGACTAGCGGGAGAATCTACAATGAGCAGTTCTTC
CDR3 protein: CASSPLGGTSGRIYNEQFF
CDR3 length: 19
D gene: TRBD2
J gene: TRBJ2-1
V gene: TRBV7-2
clone size: .